A single sample gave rise to the 27 T cell receptor beta chains below, sequenced in a study of shared clonotypes between healthy human individuals. The naive CD8 fraction comprised CD45RO-negative cells positively selected for CCR7 and excluded terminally differentiated effector memory CD45RA+ cells. The data were produced by immunoSEQ multiplex PCR, yet TCRdb's version contains in-frame clones alone and is incomplete. The data hold 2 million to 2.5 million clones, with approximately 94% observed a single time. Input material: naive CD8+ T cells from PBMCs. These receptors all come from a man aged 18 to 30 in good health. Some clones in this sample may be carry-over from other donors' samples.

This sequence joins TRBV4-2 and TRBJ2-7; D remains unclear. Trimming took 4 bases from V and 5 from J, leaving 12 bases between them. Germline CDR1 LGHNA, CDR2 YNFKEQ. This CDR3 is built from 13 residues. As DNA, the CDR3 is TGTGCCAGCAGCCGCTTTGAGGACCACGAGCAGTACTTC. Translating gives CASSRFEDHEQYF.

The chain joins TRBV27 to TRBJ2-7, with D hard to call. Germline V gene lookup returns CDR1 MNHEY and CDR2 SMNVEV (reference sequence). CDR3 length equals 13 residues. V dropped 5 bases and J dropped 2 bases, with 10 bases sitting between them. The CDR3 sequence: CASSHLAPYEQYF. The CDR3 DNA reads TGTGCCAGCAGTCATCTGGCCCCCTACGAGCAGTACTTC.

The J gene is TRBJ2-7, the V gene TRBV28; a possible D gene is TRBD1 (8 bases). The CDR3 loop spans 14 amino acids. V lost 5 bases to trimming and J lost 4 bases, with 15 bases between them. Germline-derived CDR1 and CDR2 are MDHEN and SYDVKM. The CDR3 is CASSDTGGGYEQYF. The CDR3 DNA is TGTGCCAGCAGTGACACAGGGGGGGGGTACGAGCAGTACTTC.

The chain uses TRBV14 and TRBJ2-7, with D maybe TRBD2 (5 bases). With 6 bases removed from V and 5 bases from J, the gap between germline ends came to 14 bases. The CDR3 length is 13 residues. Per germline, CDR1 SGHDN and CDR2 FVKESK. For the CDR3, the DNA is TGTGCCAGCAGGCCGACTAATTGGGACGAGCAGTACTTC. Amino acids: CASRPTNWDEQYF.

This rearrangement joins TRBV6-1 to TRBJ1-5; D gene uncertain. Deletions cut 4 bases from V and 0 bases from J, with 16 bases between. The V gene's germline CDR1 is MNHNS and CDR2 SASEGT. This CDR3 is built from 17 residues. CDR3 region: CASSGRADSHSNQPQHF. In DNA, the CDR3 is TGTGCCAGCAGTGGGAGGGCAGACTCACATAGCAATCAGCCCCAGCATTTT.

V gene TRBV10-2 combines with J gene TRBJ2-7; D is unclear. Trimming stripped 0 bases from V and 2 bases from J, with 17 bases between. Germline V gives CDR1 WSHSY, CDR2 SAAADI. This CDR3 spans 17 amino acids. The CDR3 is CASSESTLWTDTYEQYF. The CDR3 DNA reads TGCGCCAGCAGTGAGTCGACTCTTTGGACGGATACCTACGAGCAGTACTTC.

The chain has TRBV7-2 and TRBJ2-7; 10 nucleotides match TRBD1. Germline CDR1 SGHTA, CDR2 FQGNSA. J was trimmed by 5 bases and V by 8 bases; bases with no gene match: 12. This CDR3 region has 15 residues. The CDR3 spells CASCPDRGRIHEQYF. CDR3 coding DNA: TGTGCCAGCTGCCCCGACAGGGGGCGTATTCACGAGCAGTACTTC.

The chain is built from TRBV9 and TRBJ2-6, with 8 bases matching TRBD1. With V trimmed by 0 bases and J by 1 base, 6 bases remained unmatched. CDR3 length: 18 residues. The germline V gene encodes CDR1 SGDLS and CDR2 YYNGEE. CDR3 in DNA: TGTGCCAGCAGCGTAGGTGGACAGGGAATATCTGGGGCCAACGTCCTGACTTTC. It encodes CASSVGGQGISGANVLTF.

As regards this clone: The sample has other DNA sequences that encode this CDR3 too. The gene calls are TRBV11-2 and TRBJ2-1; tentative D call: TRBD2 (6 bases). There are 14 residues in the CDR3. Trimming shortened V by 1 base and J by 3 bases, and 7 bases separated the two germline ends. The germline gives CDR1 SGHAT, CDR2 FQNNGV. The CDR3 reads CASSLAGGYNEQFF. The CDR3 region has the DNA TGTGCCAGCAGCTTAGCCGGGGGCTACAATGAGCAGTTCTTC.

In this sample, this clone turned up once. The chain is built from TRBV5-5 and TRBJ2-5; tentatively, D is TRBD2 (5 bases). The V end lost 4 bases, the J end lost 5 bases, and 18 bases lay between the germline ends. Germline V gene sequence: CDR1 SGHKS, CDR2 YYEKEE (reference sequence). There are 15 residues in the CDR3. The CDR3 DNA is TGTGCCAGCAGCGAAGGACGACTACGATGGGAGACCCAGTACTTC. This codes for CASSEGRLRWETQYF.

V gene TRBV13 combines with J gene TRBJ2-3; 10 bases map to TRBD1. CDR3 size: 13 residues. Germline V CDR1 and CDR2: PRHDT, FYEKMQ (reference sequence). V shed 4 bases and J 6 bases; nucleotides not matched to a gene: 1. Here the CDR3 DNA reads TGTGCCAGCAGCTCGGGACAGGGGGATACGCAGTATTTT. Its protein is CASSSGQGDTQYF. The variable domain in full, with the rest retrieved from reference TRBV13 and TRBJ2-3, is AAGVIQSPRHLIKEKRETATLKCYPIPRHDTVYWYQQGPGQDPQFLISFYEKMQSDKGSIPDRFSAQQFSDYHSELNMSSLELGDSALYFCASSSGQGDTQYFGPGTRLTVL.

The CDR3 DNA sequence: TGTGCCAGTAGTCTAGGCGAGGGGAGCCAGCCCCAGCATTTT. Translation: CASSLGEGSQPQHF. V and J are TRBV19 and TRBJ1-5, with a possible D match to TRBD1 (5 bases). The CDR3 spans 14 residues. The germline CDR1 and CDR2 sequences are LNHDA and SQIVND (reference sequence). Trimming removed 5 bases from V and 7 bases from J, with 15 bases in between.

In DNA, the CDR3 is TGTGCCAGCAGCGTAGGAGGGACTGAAGCTTTCTTT. Its translation is CASSVGGTEAFF. The V gene is TRBV7-8, the J gene TRBJ1-1, with D hard to call. The CDR3 extends over 12 amino acids. Trimming pared 5 bases from V and 5 bases from J, leaving 9 bases between. Germline V gene lookup returns CDR1 SGHVS and CDR2 FQNEAQ.

The chain links TRBV27 to TRBJ2-1, with TRBD2 matching 8 bases. CDR1 is MNHEY and CDR2 is SMNVEV in the germline V gene (reference sequence). The V segment lost 5 bases and the J segment 0 bases; nucleotides outside the gene matches: 12. The CDR3 covers 18 residues. CDR3 coding DNA: TGTGCCAGCAGTCCTTCACGTCGGGAGGGGGGCTCCTACAATGAGCAGTTCTTC. It encodes CASSPSRREGGSYNEQFF.

Note on this clone: Other DNA sequences in the sample encode the same CDR3. The CDR3 spells CASSKGPSYEQYF. As DNA, the CDR3 is TGTGCCAGTAGTAAGGGACCGAGCTACGAGCAGTACTTC. The chain uses TRBV19 and TRBJ2-7; D might be TRBD1 or TRBD2, each matching 5 bases. The germline V and J ends were trimmed by 4 bases and 3 bases, with 10 bases remaining between them. Germline V lookup: CDR1 LNHDA, CDR2 SQIVND (reference sequence). CDR3 length: 13 residues.

The chain couples TRBV4-1 to TRBJ1-2; the D gene is possibly TRBD1 (5 bases). The V and J ends lost 6 bases and 4 bases respectively, with 12 bases between them. CDR1 and CDR2 (germline): MGHRA, YSYEKL. This CDR3 is built from 13 residues. CDR3 in DNA: TGCGCCAGCAGGGACGGGGCACGCTATGGCTACACCTTC. Its translation: CASRDGARYGYTF.

V usage is TRBV7-8 and J usage is TRBJ2-1; D may match TRBD1 or TRBD2 (5 bases each). V was pared by 2 bases and J by 2 bases, with 10 bases between. The CDR3 has 15 amino acids. Germline lookup yields CDR1 SGHVS and CDR2 FQNEAQ. DNA of the CDR3: TGTGCCAGCAGCTTAAATCCGGGGCCCTACAATGAGCAGTTCTTC. It encodes CASSLNPGPYNEQFF.

The rearrangement uses TRBV5-1 and TRBJ2-7, with TRBD2 as a possible D gene (6 bases). The CDR3 sequence is 11 residues long. V was clipped by 5 bases and J by 3 bases, with 6 bases between them. Germline V lookup: CDR1 SGHRS, CDR2 YFSETQ. CDR3 residues: CASRGGYEQYF. CDR3 bases: TGCGCCAGCAGGGGGGGCTACGAGCAGTACTTC.

The gene calls are TRBV6-1 and TRBJ2-7, with D tentatively TRBD1 or TRBD2 (6 bases each). The CDR3 is 17 amino acids. CDR1 is MNHNS, CDR2 SASEGT, per germline. V lost 1 base, J lost 2 bases, and 18 bases lay in between. CDR3: CASSEGGRLALAYEQYF. The CDR3 DNA is TGTGCCAGCAGTGAAGGGGGGCGGCTAGCGCTCGCCTACGAGCAGTACTTC.

This chain links TRBV15 with TRBJ2-7; 7 bases fit TRBD2. This CDR3 comprises 15 residues. From germline, CDR1 is LNHNV and CDR2 YYDKDF (reference sequence). V lost 5 bases to trimming and J lost 3 bases; unmatched junction nucleotides: 10. CDR3 in DNA: TGTGCCACCAGCCCACGGACTAGGGAGGGCTACGAGCAGTACTTC. This gives the protein CATSPRTREGYEQYF.

The genes are TRBV28 and TRBJ1-3; 10 nucleotides match TRBD1. CDR1 is MDHEN, CDR2 SYDVKM, per germline. The CDR3 loop spans 17 amino acids. V dropped 1 base and J dropped 5; count of bases not matched to a gene: 8. The CDR3 is CASSLYGAGQGRNTIYF. The CDR3 nucleotides read TGTGCCAGCAGTTTATATGGGGCGGGACAGGGGAGAAACACCATATATTTT. Looking up the rest from reference TRBV28 and TRBJ1-3 gives the full variable domain: DVKVTQSSRYLVKRTGEKVFLECVQDMDHENMFWYRQDPGLGLRLIYFSYDVKMKEKGDIPEGYSVSREKKERFSLILESASTNQTSMYLCASSLYGAGQGRNTIYFGEGSWLTVV.

The CDR3 DNA is TGCAGTGCTAGAGACCTATACGAGCAGTACTTC. Amino acid sequence: CSARDLYEQYF. The rearrangement uses TRBV20-1 and TRBJ2-7; no definite D call. CDR3 length: 11 residues. Germline CDR1 is DFQATT and CDR2 is SNEGSKA (reference sequence). V lost 0 bases to trimming and J lost 4 bases, with 4 bases between them.

This sequence joins TRBV30 and TRBJ1-1; the D is unclear. Germline CDR1 is GTSNPN and CDR2 is SVGIG (reference sequence). Between the trimmed V and J ends, which lost 0 bases and 3 bases, there was a span of 11 bases. CDR3 size: 14 residues. CDR3 loop: CAWSVLPRHTEAFF. The CDR3 DNA follows: TGTGCCTGGAGTGTCCTTCCTCGGCACACTGAAGCTTTCTTT.

The rearrangement links TRBV6-1 to TRBJ2-7; D is unclear. CDR1 is MNHNS, CDR2 SASEGT, per germline. V shed 1 base and J shed 2 bases, with 9 bases lying between them. The CDR3 spans 14 residues. The CDR3 DNA is TGTGCCAGCAGTGAAGGGCAGGCCACCTACGAGCAGTACTTC. Protein product: CASSEGQATYEQYF.

CDR3 residues: CASSGQGAGQPQHF. For the CDR3, the DNA is TGTGCCAGCAGCGGGCAGGGGGCCGGTCAGCCCCAGCATTTT. V usage is TRBV9 and J usage is TRBJ1-5, with 8 bases that match TRBD1. This CDR3 has 14 amino acids. J gave up 6 bases and V 3 bases, and 5 bases lay outside the gene matches. Germline lookup yields CDR1 SGDLS and CDR2 YYNGEE.

J is TRBJ2-1 and V is TRBV19; D unclear. The CDR3 has 15 residues. V was shortened by 2 bases and J by 7 bases, with 15 bases between the two germline ends. The germline V gene encodes CDR1 LNHDA and CDR2 SQIVND (reference sequence). CDR3 region: CASSIIFGYMNEQFF. CDR3 DNA: TGTGCCAGTAGTATAATTTTCGGCTACATGAATGAGCAGTTCTTC.

A remark on this clone: The same CDR3 arises from other DNA sequences in this sample as well. This sequence joins TRBV9 and TRBJ2-1, with D possibly matching TRBD2 (5 bases). This CDR3 contains 12 residues. Germline V lookup: CDR1 SGDLS, CDR2 YYNGEE. Trimming left V 4 bases short and J 9 bases short, with 11 bases between. The CDR3: CASSPDRGEQFF. CDR3 in DNA: TGTGCCAGCAGCCCCGATCGGGGTGAGCAGTTCTTC.